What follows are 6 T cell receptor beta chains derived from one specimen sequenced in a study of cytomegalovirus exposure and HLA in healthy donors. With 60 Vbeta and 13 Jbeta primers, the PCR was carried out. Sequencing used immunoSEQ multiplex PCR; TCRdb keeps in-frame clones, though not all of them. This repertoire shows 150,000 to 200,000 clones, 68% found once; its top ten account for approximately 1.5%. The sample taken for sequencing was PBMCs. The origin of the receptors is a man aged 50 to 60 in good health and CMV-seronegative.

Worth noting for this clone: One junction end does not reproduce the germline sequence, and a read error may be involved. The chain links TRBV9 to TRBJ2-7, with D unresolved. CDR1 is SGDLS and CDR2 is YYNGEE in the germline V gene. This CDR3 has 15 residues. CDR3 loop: CASSVALRASDEQYF. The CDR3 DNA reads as TGTGCCAGCAGCGTAGCCTTACGAGCCTCCGACGAGCAGTACTTC.

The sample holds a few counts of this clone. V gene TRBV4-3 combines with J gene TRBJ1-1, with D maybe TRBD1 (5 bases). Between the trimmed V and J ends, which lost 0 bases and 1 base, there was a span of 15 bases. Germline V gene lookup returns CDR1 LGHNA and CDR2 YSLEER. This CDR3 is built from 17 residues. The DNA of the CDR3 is TGCGCCAGCAGCCAAGATCGGGGGTATGGACGGAACACTGAAGCTTTCTTT. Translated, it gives CASSQDRGYGRNTEAFF.

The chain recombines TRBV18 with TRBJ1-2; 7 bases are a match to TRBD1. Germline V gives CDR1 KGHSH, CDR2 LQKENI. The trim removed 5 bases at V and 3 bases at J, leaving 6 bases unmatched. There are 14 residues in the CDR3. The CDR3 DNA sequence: TGTGCCAGCTCATCCGGACAGGCGCACTATGGCTACACCTTC. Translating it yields CASSSGQAHYGYTF.

In DNA form, the CDR3 reads TGTGCCAGCAGCAACCCCGGGACAGGGGATATAGGCTACACCTTC. It codes for CASSNPGTGDIGYTF. This rearrangement joins TRBV7-6 to TRBJ1-2; 10 positions match TRBD1. V shed 5 bases and J 8 bases; nucleotides not matched to a gene: 11. The CDR3 sequence is 15 residues long. Germline V CDR1 and CDR2: SGHVS, FNYEAQ. Complete variable domain (other parts from reference TRBV7-6 and TRBJ1-2): GAGVSQSPRYKVTKRGQDVALRCDPISGHVSLYWYRQALGQGPEFLTYFNYEAQQDKSGLPNDRFSAERPEGSISTLTIQRTEQRDSAMYRCASSNPGTGDIGYTFGSGTRLTVV.

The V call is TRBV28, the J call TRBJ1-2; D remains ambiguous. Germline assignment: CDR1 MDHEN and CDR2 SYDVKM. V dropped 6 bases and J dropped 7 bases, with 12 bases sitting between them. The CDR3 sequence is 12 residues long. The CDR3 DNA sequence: TGTGCCAGCAGCTCGGGGTTAGGTGGCTACACCTTC. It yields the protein CASSSGLGGYTF.

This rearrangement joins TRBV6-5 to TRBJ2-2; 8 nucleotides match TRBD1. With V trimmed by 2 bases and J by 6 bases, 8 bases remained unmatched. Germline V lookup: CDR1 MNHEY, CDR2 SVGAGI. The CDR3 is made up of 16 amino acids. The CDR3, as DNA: TGTGCCAGCAGTTACCGCACGGGACAGGTCGCCGGGGAGCTGTTTTTT. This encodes CASSYRTGQVAGELFF.